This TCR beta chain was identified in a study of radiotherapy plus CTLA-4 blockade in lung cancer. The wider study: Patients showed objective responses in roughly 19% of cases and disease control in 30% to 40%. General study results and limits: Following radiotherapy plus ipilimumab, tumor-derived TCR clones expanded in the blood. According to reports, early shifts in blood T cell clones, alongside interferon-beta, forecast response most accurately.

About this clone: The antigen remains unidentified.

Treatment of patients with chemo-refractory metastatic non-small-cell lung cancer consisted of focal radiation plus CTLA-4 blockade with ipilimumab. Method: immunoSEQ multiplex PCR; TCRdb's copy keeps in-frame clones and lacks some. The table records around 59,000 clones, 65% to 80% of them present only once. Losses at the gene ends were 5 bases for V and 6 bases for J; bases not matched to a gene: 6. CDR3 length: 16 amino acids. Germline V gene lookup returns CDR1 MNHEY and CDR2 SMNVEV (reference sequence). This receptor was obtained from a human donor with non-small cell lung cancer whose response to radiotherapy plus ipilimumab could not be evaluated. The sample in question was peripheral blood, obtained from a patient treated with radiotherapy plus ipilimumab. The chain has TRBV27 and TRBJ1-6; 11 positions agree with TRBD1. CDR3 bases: TGTGCCAGCAGTCTCGGACAGGGGGCAACTAATTCACCCCTCCACTTT. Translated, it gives CASSLGQGATNSPLHF.